This TCR beta chain is drawn from a study of blood T cells in healthy people across ages. General study points: Roughly linear declines in TCR beta diversity per million T cells occurred with age. Any changes in expanded clonotypes were possibly confounded, as donor CMV status remained unknown. It was the long-lived donors that had more naive CD4+ cells and higher diversity than aged donors.

Details on this clonotype: As yet, its antigen is unknown.

PCR was performed a second time for about 7 to 12 cycles using a sample-barcoded 5' primer and a J-beta primer mix. TCRdb redid the calling of the 5' RACE reads with MiXCR, one entry per CDR3 protein. Of over 600,000 distinct CDR3 sequences in the sample, around half are singletons; the top ten hold 15% to 20%. Extractions gave at least 6 micrograms of total RNA per sample. The length of the CDR3 is 14 residues. Trimming left V 3 bases short and J 0 bases short, with 9 bases between. Germline V lookup: CDR1 DFQATT, CDR2 SNEGSKA (reference sequence). Sequenced input: blood. V is TRBV20-1 and J is TRBJ2-1; D might be TRBD2 (5 bases). This TCR came from an elderly man in good health. CDR3 region: CSASLRDSYNEQFF. CDR3 bases: TGCAGTGCTAGTCTACGGGACTCCTACAATGAGCAGTTCTTC.